A single sample is the source of the 8 T cell receptor beta chains below, sequenced in a study of beta chain features in type 1 diabetes. Whole-study results and caveats: People with Type 1 diabetes carried modestly yet significantly shorter TCRB CDR3s in all four CD4+ subsets.

cDNA synthesis used the whole RNA isolate, giving expressed TCRB sequences. TCRdb's table, derived via immunoSEQ multiplex PCR, lists solely in-frame clones and lacks some. The data contain roughly 300,000 clones, approximately 9.7% of them singletons. Their antigens are not known. Sequencing was performed on central memory CD4+ T cells from blood. Source of these receptors: a man aged 25-45 years with type 1 diabetes.

This clone was observed a handful of times. The V and J genes are TRBV25-1 and TRBJ1-4; possible D gene TRBD1, 5 bases. The V end lost 2 bases, the J end lost 8 bases, and 24 bases lay between the germline ends. Germline assignment: CDR1 MGHDK and CDR2 SYGVNS. This CDR3 comprises 18 residues. CDR3 in amino acids: CASSEGLAGGSKAEKLFF. In nucleotides, the CDR3 is TGTGCCAGCAGTGAAGGTCTCGCCGGGGGGTCCAAGGCCGAAAAACTGTTTTTT.

This clone was seen only a few times. V usage is TRBV7-2 and J usage is TRBJ1-1; D call uncertain. Germline V gives CDR1 SGHTA, CDR2 FQGNSA. Trimming shortened V by 2 bases and J by 4 bases, and 17 bases separated the two germline ends. CDR3 length: 16 amino acids. The CDR3 sequence is CASSLYVGQFPTEAFF. The CDR3 DNA reads as TGTGCCAGCAGCTTATACGTGGGTCAGTTCCCCACTGAAGCTTTCTTT.

This clone was seen more than once but under ten times. The rearrangement links TRBV20-1 to TRBJ2-3, with D tentatively TRBD2 (5 bases). CDR1 is DFQATT and CDR2 is SNEGSKA in the germline V gene (reference sequence). The CDR3 has 10 amino acids. The CDR3 loop is CRAGGDTQYF. CDR3 in DNA: TGCAGGGCGGGTGGGGATACGCAGTATTTT.

A note on this clone: At one boundary the junction diverges from the germline segment, which might be a read error. The chain combines TRBV5-1 with TRBJ2-2; D is unclear. The CDR3 runs 15 residues. Germline assignment: CDR1 SGHRS and CDR2 YFSETQ. CDR3 bases: TGCGCCAGCAGTTTGGTAGCTCAGAACACCGGGGAGCTGTTTTTT. This codes for CASSLVAQNTGELFF.

V is TRBV7-2 and J is TRBJ1-6, with D maybe TRBD1 (5 bases). Germline values: CDR1 SGHTA, CDR2 FQGNSA. This CDR3 contains 13 residues. Trimming shortened V by 4 bases and J by 6 bases, and 7 bases separated the two germline ends. CDR3 loop: CASSWDGNSPLHF. The CDR3 DNA sequence: TGTGCCAGCAGCTGGGACGGTAATTCACCCCTCCACTTT.

The table lists this clone with many counts. This chain joins TRBV2 and TRBJ1-2; no clear D gene. CDR3 length: 11 amino acids. From germline, CDR1 is SNHLY and CDR2 FYNNEI. With 4 bases removed from V and 7 bases from J, the gap between germline ends came to 7 bases. CDR3 DNA: TGTGCCAGCAGTGGAGGGTCTGGCTACACCTTC. Protein: CASSGGSGYTF.

V usage is TRBV10-3 and J usage is TRBJ1-6; a weak D match, TRBD1 (5 bases). The CDR3 has 15 amino acids. V dropped 2 bases and J dropped 10 bases, with 15 bases sitting between them. The germline V gene encodes CDR1 ENHRY and CDR2 SYGVKD. CDR3 residues: CAISERGDGGSPLHF. CDR3 sequence (DNA): TGTGCCATCAGTGAGCGTGGGGACGGCGGATCACCCCTCCACTTT.

The chain is built from TRBV11-2 and TRBJ2-7; a weak D match, TRBD1 (6 bases). This CDR3 has 14 amino acids. V dropped 4 bases and J dropped 1 base, with 11 bases sitting between them. Germline V gene data show CDR1 as SGHAT and CDR2 as FQNNGV. The CDR3 nucleotides are TGTGCCAGCAGCTCCATCCAGGGGTCCTACGAGCAGTACTTC. Encoded protein: CASSSIQGSYEQYF.